A selection of T cell receptor beta chains follows, all from one sample in a study of blood T cell repertoires in COVID-19. Assay used: immunoSEQ multiplex PCR; TCRdb lists only in-frame clones, some missing. Here the sample spans 200,000 to 250,000 clones, roughly 80% being singletons. Sequenced input: peripheral blood. The source of these receptors is a woman aged 18-29 years with acute or convalescent COVID-19. The CDR3 runs from the conserved cysteine through the conserved F or W. Clone size is given for some rows only: seen once, a few or many times, or a class if the clone is expanded.

abundance	v_gene	j_gene	CDR3aa
.	TRBV19	TRBJ2-5	CASSTGQGGRETQYF
.	TRBV19	TRBJ2-7	CASSPHSGSAYYEQYF
.	TRBV28	TRBJ1-2	CASSFTEVSLNYGYTF
.	TRBV6-2/TRBV6-3	TRBJ2-7	CASSPGGTGTYEQYF
.	TRBV6-5	TRBJ2-3	CASRQGGPTDTQYF
.	TRBV9	TRBJ1-1	CASSGVGGMNTEAFF
.	TRBV3-1/TRBV3-2	TRBJ1-2	CASSQDRRGGYTF
few	TRBV5-1	TRBJ1-2	CASSLSGTGKGGYTF
.	TRBV19	TRBJ2-1	CASSPGLAGGMWEQFF
.	TRBV19	TRBJ2-7	CASSPFWTSVYEQYF
.	TRBV18	TRBJ2-7	CASSPYLDSSYEQYF
.	TRBV20-1	TRBJ1-2	CSASQGAGGVGYTF
.	TRBV9	TRBJ1-1	CASSLTGDTEAFF
.	TRBV6-2/TRBV6-3	TRBJ2-5	CASSYLGAQETQYF
.	TRBV7-9	TRBJ1-3	CASSLAFGPSPGNTIYF
.	TRBV7-2	TRBJ1-1	CASTGQMNTEAFF
.	TRBV28	TRBJ1-5	CASSPRGRQPQHF
.	TRBV7-2	TRBJ1-6	CASSPTGTPNSPLHF
.	TRBV18	TRBJ1-1	CASSPGQSTEAFF
.	TRBV6-5	TRBJ1-3	CASSLVHGNTIYF
.	TRBV4-2	TRBJ2-7	CASSQALAGAYEQYF
.	TRBV25-1	TRBJ1-6	CASGTGDSPLHF
.	TRBV11-1	TRBJ2-1	CASSRPGRSHNEQFF
once	TRBV7-9	TRBJ2-7	CASSLATSGSNHYEQYF
.	TRBV12-5	TRBJ2-1	CASGLVIGGLAGSSSYNEQFF
.	TRBV6-5	TRBJ1-1	CASSYLNRGTNTEAFF
.	TRBV6-5	TRBJ2-1	CASTKWDRGYNEQFF
once	TRBV7-9	TRBJ2-3	CASSLLSSGFTDTQYF
.	TRBV2	TRBJ2-5	CASSDRWTSGGGETQYF
.	TRBV5-1	TRBJ1-6	CASSQSGTKNSPLHF
.	TRBV7-9	TRBJ1-3	CASSPAGFSGNTIYF
once	TRBV9	TRBJ2-2	CASSYGLPNTGELFF
.	TRBV27	TRBJ2-1	CASSFVGSYNEQFF
once	TRBV25-1	TRBJ2-3	CASSEGGWTDTQYF
.	TRBV5-5	TRBJ1-1	CASSLNSIVAFF
.	TRBV19	TRBJ2-2	CASSIDLEGPGELFF
.	TRBV2	TRBJ2-3	CASSGTSGSTDTQYF
.	TRBV4-1	TRBJ2-3	CASSQERLAGGVDTQYF
.	TRBV2	TRBJ2-7	CASSHGTVPYEQYF
.	TRBV6-2/TRBV6-3	TRBJ2-7	CASSWNTGETSSYEQYF